This record concerns one T cell receptor beta chain sequence. What it binds is not known. The data stem from a study of tumor-infiltrating lymphocytes in glioblastoma multiforme. Study-level points and caveats: TCR plus mutation findings rest on a single glioblastoma patient. T cells were not sorted into functional subsets.

Three nested ARM-PCR rounds with V-beta and C-beta primers built TCRB libraries. TCRB cDNA was made from approximately 0.5 ug total RNA. TCRdb ran MiXCR on the multiplex PCR reads and lists one entry per CDR3 protein. The profile shows 7,000 to 9,500 distinct CDR3 sequences, just under 75% of them singletons. CDR3 length: 15 residues. The V end lost 3 bases, the J end lost 10 bases, and 19 bases lay between the germline ends. The germline gives CDR1 SGHAT, CDR2 FQNNGV. This chain links TRBV11-2 with TRBJ2-1; D is possibly TRBD1 or TRBD2 (5 bases each). The sequence came from a male donor with glioblastoma. Material for sequencing was brain tumor tissue. CDR3 loop: CASSLGPPRAYEQFF. CDR3 DNA: TGTGCCAGCAGCTTGGGACCGCCACGGGCCTACGAGCAGTTCTTC.